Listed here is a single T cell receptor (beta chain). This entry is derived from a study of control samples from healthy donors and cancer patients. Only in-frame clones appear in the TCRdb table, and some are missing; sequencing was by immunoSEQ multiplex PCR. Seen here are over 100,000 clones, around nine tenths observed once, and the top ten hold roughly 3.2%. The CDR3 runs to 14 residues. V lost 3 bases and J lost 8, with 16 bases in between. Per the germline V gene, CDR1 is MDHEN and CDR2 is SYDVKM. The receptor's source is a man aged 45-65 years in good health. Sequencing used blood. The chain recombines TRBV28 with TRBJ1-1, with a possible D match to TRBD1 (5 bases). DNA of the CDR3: TGTGCCAGCAGTTTTCGGTTAGGGGTTTCGGAAGCTTTCTTT. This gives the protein CASSFRLGVSEAFF. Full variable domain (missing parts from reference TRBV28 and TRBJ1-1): DVKVTQSSRYLVKRTGEKVFLECVQDMDHENMFWYRQDPGLGLRLIYFSYDVKMKEKGDIPEGYSVSREKKERFSLILESASTNQTSMYLCASSFRLGVSEAFFGQGTRLTVV.